The clone carrying this TCR beta chain is termed medium-sized (0.01 to 0.1%). Measured with immunoSEQ multiplex PCR; TCRdb has only the in-frame clones, and not every one. The sample lists approximately 16,000 clones; about 44% were seen once. Noted time point: after neoadjuvant nivolumab, at surgical resection. Patients were newly diagnosed with stage II-IVA oral cavity squamous cell carcinoma without prior systemic or radiation treatment. This sample is part of a study of neoadjuvant anti-PD-1 for oral cavity cancer. Unmatched junction bases numbered 13, after V lost 0 bases and J lost 1 base. The CDR3 consists of 20 residues. CDR1 is SGDLS, CDR2 YYNGEE, per germline.

This chain links TRBV9 with TRBJ2-6, with TRBD1 matching over 7 bases. The TCR comes from a person aged 35 to 85 with oral cavity squamous cell carcinoma. The sample in question was tumor tissue, obtained after nivolumab (anti-PD-1) treatment. The CDR3: CASSVAPRQNRGSGANVLTF. CDR3 nucleotide sequence: TGTGCCAGCAGCGTAGCCCCCCGACAGAACAGGGGATCTGGGGCCAACGTCCTGACTTTC.